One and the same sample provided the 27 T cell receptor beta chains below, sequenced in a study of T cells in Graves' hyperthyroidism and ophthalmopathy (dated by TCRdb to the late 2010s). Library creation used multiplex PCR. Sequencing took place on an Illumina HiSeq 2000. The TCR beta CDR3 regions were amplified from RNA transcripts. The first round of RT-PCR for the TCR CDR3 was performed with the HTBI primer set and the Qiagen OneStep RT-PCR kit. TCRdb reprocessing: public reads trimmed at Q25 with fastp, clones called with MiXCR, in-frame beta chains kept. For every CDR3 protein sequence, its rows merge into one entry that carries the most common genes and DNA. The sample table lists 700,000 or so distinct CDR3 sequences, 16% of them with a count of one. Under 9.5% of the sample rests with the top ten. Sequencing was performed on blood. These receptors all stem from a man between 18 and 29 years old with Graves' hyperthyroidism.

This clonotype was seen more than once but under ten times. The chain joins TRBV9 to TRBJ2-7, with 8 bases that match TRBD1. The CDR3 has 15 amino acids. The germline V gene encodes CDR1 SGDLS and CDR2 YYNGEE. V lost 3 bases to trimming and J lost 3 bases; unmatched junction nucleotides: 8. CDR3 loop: CASSGTGTGDYEQYF. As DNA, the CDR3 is TGTGCCAGCAGCGGAACCGGGACAGGAGACTACGAGCAGTACTTC.

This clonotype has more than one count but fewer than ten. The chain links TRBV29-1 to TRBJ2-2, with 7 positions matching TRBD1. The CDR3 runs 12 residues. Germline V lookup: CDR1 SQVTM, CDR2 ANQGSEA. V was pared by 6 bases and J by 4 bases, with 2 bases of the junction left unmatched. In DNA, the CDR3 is TGCAGCGTGTGGACAGGCACCGGGGAGCTGTTTTTT. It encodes CSVWTGTGELFF.

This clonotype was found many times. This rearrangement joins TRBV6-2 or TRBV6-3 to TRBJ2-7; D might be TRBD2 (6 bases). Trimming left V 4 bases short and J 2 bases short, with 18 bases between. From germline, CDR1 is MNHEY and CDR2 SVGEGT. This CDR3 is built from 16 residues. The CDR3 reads CASSSTPGLRAYEQYF. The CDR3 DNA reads TGTGCCAGCAGTTCCACCCCGGGACTGAGGGCCTACGAGCAGTACTTC.

This chain's CDR3 is CASHSGRTDTQYF. CDR3 nucleotides: TGTGCCAGCCATAGCGGGAGGACAGATACGCAGTATTTT. This chain joins TRBV6-1 and TRBJ2-3; TRBD2 aligns across 10 bases. CDR1 is MNHNS and CDR2 is SASEGT in the germline V gene. The CDR3 totals 13 residues. With V trimmed by 8 bases and J by 3 bases, 2 bases remained unmatched.

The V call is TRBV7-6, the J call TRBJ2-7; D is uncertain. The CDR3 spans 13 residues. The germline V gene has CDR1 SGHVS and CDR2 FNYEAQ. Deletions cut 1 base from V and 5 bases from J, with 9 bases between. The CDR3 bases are TGTGCCAGCAGCTTAGGAGCTCTGGACGAGCAGTACTTC. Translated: CASSLGALDEQYF.

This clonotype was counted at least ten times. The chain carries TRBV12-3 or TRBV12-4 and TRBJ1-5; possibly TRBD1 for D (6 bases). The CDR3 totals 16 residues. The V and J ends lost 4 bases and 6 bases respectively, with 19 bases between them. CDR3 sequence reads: CASSSEQGVVPQPQHF. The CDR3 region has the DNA TGTGCCAGCAGTTCGGAACAGGGTGTCGTGCCTCAGCCCCAGCATTTT.

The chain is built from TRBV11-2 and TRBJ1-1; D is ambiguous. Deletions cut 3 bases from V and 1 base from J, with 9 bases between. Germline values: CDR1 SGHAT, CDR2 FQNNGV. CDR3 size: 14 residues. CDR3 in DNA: TGTGCCAGCAGCTTCCCTTCCCAGAACACTGAAGCTTTCTTT. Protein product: CASSFPSQNTEAFF.

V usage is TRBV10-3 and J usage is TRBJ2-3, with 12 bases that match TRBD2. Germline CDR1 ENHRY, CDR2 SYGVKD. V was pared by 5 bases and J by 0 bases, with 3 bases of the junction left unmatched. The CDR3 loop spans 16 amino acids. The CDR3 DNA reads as TGTGCCATCAGTCACGGACTAGCGGGAAGCACAGATACGCAGTATTTT. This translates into CAISHGLAGSTDTQYF.

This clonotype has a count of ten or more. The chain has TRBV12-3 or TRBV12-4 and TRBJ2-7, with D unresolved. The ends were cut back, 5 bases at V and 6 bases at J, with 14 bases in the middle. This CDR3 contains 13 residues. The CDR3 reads CASSLDNYLEQYF. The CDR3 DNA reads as TGTGCCAGCAGTCTTGACAACTACCTCGAGCAGTACTTC.

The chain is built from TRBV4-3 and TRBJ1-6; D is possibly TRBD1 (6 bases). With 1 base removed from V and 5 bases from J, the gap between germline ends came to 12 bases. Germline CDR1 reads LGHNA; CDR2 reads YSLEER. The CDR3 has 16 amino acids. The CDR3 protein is CASSQGARGDNSPLHF. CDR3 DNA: TGCGCCAGCAGCCAAGGGGCCAGGGGAGATAATTCACCCCTCCACTTT.

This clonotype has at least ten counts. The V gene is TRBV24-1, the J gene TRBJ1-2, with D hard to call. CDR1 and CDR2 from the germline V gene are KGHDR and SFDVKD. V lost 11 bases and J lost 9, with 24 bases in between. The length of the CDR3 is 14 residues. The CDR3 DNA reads TGTGCCAACACTCCACACGACCGCACAGCTTGCTACACCTTC. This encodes CANTPHDRTACYTF.

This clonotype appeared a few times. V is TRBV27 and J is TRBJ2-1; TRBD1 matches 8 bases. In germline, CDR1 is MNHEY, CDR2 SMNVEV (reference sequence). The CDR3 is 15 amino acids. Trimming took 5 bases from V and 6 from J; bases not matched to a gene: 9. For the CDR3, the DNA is TGTGCCAGCAGTCGCCTACCCACAGGGGGCAATGAGCAGTTCTTC. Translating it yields CASSRLPTGGNEQFF.

CDR3 in amino acids: CASSSTTIGTQYF. DNA for the CDR3: TGTGCCAGCAGCTCCACGACCATAGGGACCCAGTACTTC. The chain couples TRBV7-9 to TRBJ2-5; D is unresolved. Per germline, CDR1 SEHNR and CDR2 FQNEAQ (reference sequence). CDR3 size: 13 residues. V dropped 4 bases and J dropped 7 bases, with 13 bases sitting between them.

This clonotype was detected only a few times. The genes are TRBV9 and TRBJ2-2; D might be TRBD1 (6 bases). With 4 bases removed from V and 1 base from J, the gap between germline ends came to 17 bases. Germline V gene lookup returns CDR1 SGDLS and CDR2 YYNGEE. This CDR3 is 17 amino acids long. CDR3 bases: TGTGCCAGCAGCAGCAGCAGGGTGGGACAGAACACCGGGGAGCTGTTTTTT. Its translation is CASSSSRVGQNTGELFF.

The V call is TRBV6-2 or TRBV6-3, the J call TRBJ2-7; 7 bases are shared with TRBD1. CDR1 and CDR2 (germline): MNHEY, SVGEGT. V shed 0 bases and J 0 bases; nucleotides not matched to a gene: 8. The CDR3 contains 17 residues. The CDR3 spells CASSYSGTAASSYEQYF. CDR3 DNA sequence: TGTGCCAGCAGTTACTCTGGGACAGCCGCTAGCTCCTACGAGCAGTACTTC.

The CDR3 DNA sequence: TGTGCCACCAGTGATTTCAATCTTCGGACGGGGAGCTCCTACAATGAGCAGTTCTTC. This codes for CATSDFNLRTGSSYNEQFF. The J gene is TRBJ2-1, the V gene TRBV24-1, with D possibly being TRBD2 (5 bases). Per the germline V gene, CDR1 is KGHDR and CDR2 is SFDVKD. V was clipped by 1 base and J by 0 bases, with 18 bases between them. The CDR3 is 19 residues long.

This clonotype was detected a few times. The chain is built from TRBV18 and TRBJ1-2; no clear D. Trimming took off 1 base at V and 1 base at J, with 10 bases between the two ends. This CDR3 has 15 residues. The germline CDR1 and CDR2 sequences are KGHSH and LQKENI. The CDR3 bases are TGTGCCAGCTCACCACTCCGCACGATTAACTATGGCTACACCTTC. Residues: CASSPLRTINYGYTF.

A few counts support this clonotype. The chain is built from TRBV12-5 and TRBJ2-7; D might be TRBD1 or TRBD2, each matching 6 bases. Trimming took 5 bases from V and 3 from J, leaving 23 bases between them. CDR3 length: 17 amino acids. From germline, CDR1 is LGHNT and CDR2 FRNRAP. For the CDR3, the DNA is TGTGCTAGTGGTCCCCCTCTCCCGGGGGCTAGCGACTACGAGCAGTACTTC. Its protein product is CASGPPLPGASDYEQYF.

The CDR3 nucleotides are TGTGCCAGCAGCGAAACACCACAGGCTGCCAAAAACATTCAGTACTTC. The encoded protein is CASSETPQAAKNIQYF. The chain links TRBV11-1 to TRBJ2-4; weak D call: TRBD1 (5 bases). CDR1 and CDR2 from the germline V gene are SGHAT and FQDESV (reference sequence). The CDR3 length is 16 residues. Trimming took 5 bases from V and 1 from J, leaving 15 bases between them.

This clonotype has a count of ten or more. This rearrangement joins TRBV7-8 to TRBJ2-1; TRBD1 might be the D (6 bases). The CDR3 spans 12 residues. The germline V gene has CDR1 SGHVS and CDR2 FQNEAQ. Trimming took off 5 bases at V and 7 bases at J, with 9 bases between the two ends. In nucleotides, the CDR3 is TGTGCCAGCAGCGTAAGGGGGAATGAGCAGTTCTTC. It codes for CASSVRGNEQFF.

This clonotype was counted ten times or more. In nucleotides, the CDR3 is TGTGCCAGCAGTTTTCAGAACGGATACGAGCAGTACTTC. It codes for CASSFQNGYEQYF. This chain uses TRBV11-1 with TRBJ2-7; D ambiguous. Germline-derived CDR1 and CDR2 are SGHAT and FQDESV (reference sequence). Trimming shortened V by 6 bases and J by 4 bases, and 13 bases separated the two germline ends. The CDR3 runs to 13 residues.

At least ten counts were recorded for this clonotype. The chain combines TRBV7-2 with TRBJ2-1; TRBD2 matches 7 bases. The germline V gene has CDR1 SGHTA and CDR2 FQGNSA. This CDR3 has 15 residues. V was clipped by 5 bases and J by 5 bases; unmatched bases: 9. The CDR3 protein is CASSSTGTNHNEQFF. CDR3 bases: TGTGCCAGCAGCAGTACGGGGACTAACCACAATGAGCAGTTCTTC.

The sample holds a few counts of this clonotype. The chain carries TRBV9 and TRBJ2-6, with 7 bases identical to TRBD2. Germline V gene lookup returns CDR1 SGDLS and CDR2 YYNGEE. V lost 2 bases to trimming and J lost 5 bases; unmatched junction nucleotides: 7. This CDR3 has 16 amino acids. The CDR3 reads CASSVGGRGWANVLTF. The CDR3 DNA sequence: TGTGCCAGCAGCGTCGGGGGGAGGGGTTGGGCCAACGTCCTGACTTTC.

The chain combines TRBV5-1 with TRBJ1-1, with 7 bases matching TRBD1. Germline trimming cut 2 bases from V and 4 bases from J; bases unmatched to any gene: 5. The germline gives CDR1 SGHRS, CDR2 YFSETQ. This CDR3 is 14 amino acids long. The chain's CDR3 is CASSLSQGVTEAFF. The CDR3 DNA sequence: TGCGCCAGCAGCTTATCGCAGGGGGTCACTGAAGCTTTCTTT.

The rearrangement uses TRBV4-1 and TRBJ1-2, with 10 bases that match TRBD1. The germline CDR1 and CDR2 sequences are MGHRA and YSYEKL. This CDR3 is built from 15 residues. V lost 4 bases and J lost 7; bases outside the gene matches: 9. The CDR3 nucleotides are TGCGCCAGCAGCCGATCGGGACAGGGGTATGCTGGCTACACCTTC. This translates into CASSRSGQGYAGYTF.

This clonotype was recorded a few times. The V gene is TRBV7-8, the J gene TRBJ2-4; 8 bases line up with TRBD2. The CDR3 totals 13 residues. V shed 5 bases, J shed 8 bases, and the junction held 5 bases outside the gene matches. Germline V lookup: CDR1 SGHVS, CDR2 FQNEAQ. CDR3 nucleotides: TGTGCCAGCAGCCTCCGGCGGGAGGACATTCAGTACTTC. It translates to CASSLRREDIQYF.

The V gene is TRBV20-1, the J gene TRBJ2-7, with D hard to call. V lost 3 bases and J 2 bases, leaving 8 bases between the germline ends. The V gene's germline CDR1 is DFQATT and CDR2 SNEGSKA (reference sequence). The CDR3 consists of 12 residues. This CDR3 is CSASIYPYEQYF. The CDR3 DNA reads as TGCAGTGCTAGTATCTATCCCTACGAGCAGTACTTC.